The 21 T cell receptor beta chains below were found in one sample sequenced in a study of glioma-infiltrating T cells after dendritic cell vaccination. Clones were read by immunoSEQ multiplex PCR, and TCRdb kept only the in-frame ones, dropping some. The data contain approximately 82,000 clones, about 87% of them singletons. This material consisted of blood, taken before dendritic cell vaccination. The receptors were sampled from a human donor with glioblastoma.

The chain links TRBV29-1 to TRBJ1-1, with 11 bases that match TRBD1. The germline V gene encodes CDR1 SQVTM and CDR2 ANQGSEA. Trimming at V came to 7 bases and at J to 4 bases, leaving 2 bases not matched to a gene. CDR3 length: 12 amino acids. The CDR3 DNA is TGCAGCGGGGACAGGGGGAGCACTGAAGCTTTCTTT. It specifies CSGDRGSTEAFF.

The rearrangement links TRBV18 to TRBJ2-7; D is undetermined. Trimming stripped 5 bases from V and 2 bases from J, with 16 bases between. CDR3 size: 15 residues. Germline values: CDR1 KGHSH, CDR2 LQKENI. This CDR3 is CASSSIFSETYEQYF. The CDR3 coding sequence is TGTGCCAGCTCATCGATCTTCAGCGAGACCTACGAGCAGTACTTC. The variable domain in full, with the rest retrieved from reference TRBV18 and TRBJ2-7, is NAGVMQNPRHLVRRRGQEARLRCSPMKGHSHVYWYRQLPEEGLKFMVYLQKENIIDESGMPKERFSAEFPKEGPSILRIQQVVRGDSAAYFCASSSIFSETYEQYFGPGTRLTVT.

J is TRBJ1-4 and V is TRBV7-9; D might be TRBD1 (5 bases). Looked up from germline, CDR1 is SEHNR and CDR2 is FQNEAQ (reference sequence). Trimming pared 1 base from V and 4 bases from J, leaving 13 bases between. The CDR3 runs to 16 residues. DNA of the CDR3: TGTGCCAGCAGCTTAGAGGATATGGGGCGTAATGAAAAACTGTTTTTT. Translation gives CASSLEDMGRNEKLFF. The entire variable domain, with the rest obtained from reference TRBV7-9 and TRBJ1-4, is as follows: DTGVSQNPRHKITKRGQNVTFRCDPISEHNRLYWYRQTLGQGPEFLTYFQNEAQLEKSRLLSDRFSAERPKGSFSTLEIQRTEQGDSAMYLCASSLEDMGRNEKLFFGSGTQLSVL.

Worth noting for this clone: This same CDR3 is encoded by further DNA sequences in the sample. The chain employs TRBV10-1 and TRBJ2-5, with D hard to call. The V end lost 3 bases, the J end lost 7 bases, and 12 bases lay between the germline ends. The V gene's germline CDR1 is WNHNN and CDR2 SYGVQD (reference sequence). CDR3 length equals 13 residues. The CDR3, as DNA: TGCGCCAGCAGTGAAGGCCCCGCAGGGACCCAGTACTTC. Translated: CASSEGPAGTQYF.

This rearrangement joins TRBV27 to TRBJ2-1; unclear D gene. The length of the CDR3 is 12 residues. Germline assignment: CDR1 MNHEY and CDR2 SMNVEV (reference sequence). Trimming shortened V by 7 bases and J by 8 bases, and 12 bases separated the two germline ends. CDR3 protein: CASTDNAYEQFF. The DNA for the CDR3 is TGTGCCAGCACCGACAACGCCTATGAGCAGTTCTTC.

This chain connects TRBV7-2 to TRBJ2-7; 10 nucleotides align to TRBD1. CDR1 is SGHTA, CDR2 FQGNSA, per germline. The CDR3 has 17 amino acids. The V gene end was trimmed by 1 base and the J gene end by 3 bases; junction bases not matched to a gene: 9. CDR3 region: CASSLVSGTGVGYEQYF. The CDR3, as DNA: TGTGCCAGCAGCTTAGTCTCCGGGACAGGGGTTGGCTACGAGCAGTACTTC.

The genes are TRBV4-1 and TRBJ2-1, with D possibly TRBD1 on 5 matching bases. V dropped 0 bases and J dropped 4 bases, with 10 bases sitting between them. The CDR3 is 15 amino acids. Germline V gene lookup returns CDR1 MGHRA and CDR2 YSYEKL. CDR3 DNA sequence: TGCGCCAGCAGCCAAGATACGCGACAGTACAATGAGCAGTTCTTC. Translating gives CASSQDTRQYNEQFF.

This clone is a singleton in its sample. The CDR3 here is CASSPPSAGYYNEQFF. The CDR3 DNA sequence: TGTGCCAGCTCACCACCGAGCGCTGGCTACTACAATGAGCAGTTCTTC. V gene TRBV18 combines with J gene TRBJ2-1; D is ambiguous. Trimming took off 0 bases at V and 3 bases at J, with 12 bases between the two ends. Looked up from germline, CDR1 is KGHSH and CDR2 is LQKENI. This CDR3 is built from 16 residues.

The rearrangement uses TRBV27 and TRBJ1-2; D is undetermined. Germline loops: CDR1 MNHEY, CDR2 SMNVEV (reference sequence). This CDR3 spans 14 amino acids. With 6 bases removed from V and 0 bases from J, the gap between germline ends came to 11 bases. The CDR3 loop is CASRPGGSNYGYTF. DNA of the CDR3: TGTGCCAGCAGACCCGGAGGATCTAACTATGGCTACACCTTC.

The table lists this clone with a count of one. This chain's CDR3 is CASSLSFGTDTQYF. CDR3 DNA: TGTGCCAGCAGCTTATCCTTTGGCACAGATACGCAGTATTTT. V gene TRBV7-8 combines with J gene TRBJ2-3, with unresolved D. Germline V lookup: CDR1 SGHVS, CDR2 FQNEAQ. This CDR3 has 14 residues. V was pared by 2 bases and J by 1 base, with 7 bases between.

V gene TRBV4-1 combines with J gene TRBJ2-7; 8 nucleotides line up with TRBD2. Germline trimming cut 0 bases from V and 2 bases from J; bases unmatched to any gene: 6. From germline, CDR1 is MGHRA and CDR2 YSYEKL. The length of the CDR3 is 16 residues. The DNA of the CDR3 is TGCGCCAGCAGCCAAGATGGCGGGGGGAGGGCCTACGAGCAGTACTTC. It translates to CASSQDGGGRAYEQYF.

The chain recombines TRBV19 with TRBJ1-3, with 9 bases fitting TRBD1. The V gene end was trimmed by 7 bases and the J gene end by 0 bases; junction bases not matched to a gene: 7. Germline V gene sequence: CDR1 LNHDA, CDR2 SQIVND (reference sequence). The CDR3 loop spans 16 amino acids. The CDR3 DNA follows: TGTGCCAGTATTAAACCGACAGGGGGCTCTGGAAACACCATATATTTT. Translated, it gives CASIKPTGGSGNTIYF.

This rearrangement joins TRBV7-9 to TRBJ2-7; tentative D call: TRBD1 (6 bases). V lost 4 bases to trimming and J lost 2 bases, with 6 bases between them. Per germline, CDR1 SEHNR and CDR2 FQNEAQ (reference sequence). The CDR3 loop spans 12 amino acids. The CDR3 protein is CASSWTAYEQYF. The CDR3, as DNA: TGTGCCAGCAGCTGGACAGCCTACGAGCAGTACTTC.

This clone has just one count. The chain employs TRBV10-2 and TRBJ1-1; D remains unclear. The length of the CDR3 is 13 residues. Germline CDR1 reads WSHSY; CDR2 reads SAAADI. The ends were cut back, 4 bases at V and 4 bases at J, with 10 bases in the middle. CDR3 DNA: TGCGCCAGCAGTGCCATGGAGGGCACTGAAGCTTTCTTT. Translation: CASSAMEGTEAFF.

The rearrangement joins TRBV5-1 to TRBJ1-1; D is perhaps TRBD1 (6 bases). The germline gives CDR1 SGHRS, CDR2 YFSETQ. The CDR3 loop spans 14 amino acids. The V and J ends lost 3 bases and 4 bases respectively, with 13 bases between them. CDR3 sequence: CASSYSGAGTEAFF. CDR3 nucleotides: TGCGCCAGCAGCTACTCAGGGGCGGGCACTGAAGCTTTCTTT.

V gene TRBV30 combines with J gene TRBJ2-5; 7 bases line up with TRBD1. The ends lost 3 bases at V and 4 bases at J; junction bases unmatched: 11. There are 15 residues in the CDR3. The germline gives CDR1 GTSNPN, CDR2 SVGIG (reference sequence). As DNA, the CDR3 is TGTGCCTGGAGCAGAAAGGGGGCGCGGGTAGAGACCCAGTACTTC. It specifies CAWSRKGARVETQYF. Based on the CDR3 plus reference TRBV30 and TRBJ2-5, the full variable domain is SQTIHQWPATLVQPVGSPLSLECTVEGTSNPNLYWYRQAAGRGLQLLFYSVGIGQISSEVPQNLSASRPQDRQFILSSKKLLLSDSGFYLCAWSRKGARVETQYFGPGTRLLVL.

The rearrangement links TRBV5-1 to TRBJ2-2; 10 positions match TRBD1. Germline trimming cut 4 bases from V and 6 bases from J; bases unmatched to any gene: 12. Germline V gene sequence: CDR1 SGHRS, CDR2 YFSETQ. The CDR3 has 17 amino acids. CDR3: CASSPVPGQGISGELFF. In DNA, the CDR3 is TGCGCCAGCAGCCCGGTACCGGGACAGGGGATTTCCGGGGAGCTGTTTTTT.

CDR3 coding DNA: TGTGCCAGCAGCCCAAACACAGATACGCAGTATTTT. This translates into CASSPNTDTQYF. The chain combines TRBV9 with TRBJ2-3; D gene ambiguous. The V and J ends lost 4 bases and 2 bases respectively, with 5 bases between them. Per the germline V gene, CDR1 is SGDLS and CDR2 is YYNGEE. This CDR3 spans 12 amino acids.

This chain uses TRBV5-4 with TRBJ1-1; D call uncertain. This CDR3 spans 15 amino acids. The V gene lost 0 bases and the J gene lost 0 bases, with 9 bases spanning the gap. The germline V gene has CDR1 SGHNT and CDR2 YYREEE (reference sequence). For the CDR3, the DNA is TGTGCCAGCAGCTTGGCCCACACCTTGAACACTGAAGCTTTCTTT. It encodes CASSLAHTLNTEAFF.

The V and J genes are TRBV9 and TRBJ2-1, with 7 positions matching TRBD2. This CDR3 spans 15 amino acids. The germline V gene encodes CDR1 SGDLS and CDR2 YYNGEE. Trimming at V came to 0 bases and at J to 6 bases, leaving 6 bases not matched to a gene. The CDR3, as DNA: TGTGCCAGCAGCGTAGCTAGCGGAGCCGGCAATGAGCAGTTCTTC. Its protein product is CASSVASGAGNEQFF. Supplemented by reference TRBV9 and TRBJ2-1, the full variable domain reads DSGVTQTPKHLITATGQRVTLRCSPRSGDLSVYWYQQSLDQGLQFLIQYYNGEERAKGNILERFSAQQFPDLHSELNLSSLELGDSALYFCASSVASGAGNEQFFGPGTRLTVL.

On this clone: The same CDR3 can be traced to other DNA sequences in this sample. This rearrangement joins TRBV30 to TRBJ1-2; the match to TRBD1 covers 7 bases. The V and J ends lost 2 bases and 4 bases, in that order; junction bases with no gene match: 4. Per the germline V gene, CDR1 is GTSNPN and CDR2 is SVGIG (reference sequence). CDR3 length: 13 residues. CDR3 region: CAWSRDRPYGYTF. CDR3 nucleotide sequence: TGTGCCTGGAGTCGGGACAGACCCTATGGCTACACCTTC.